The next 21 T cell receptor beta chains were all read from a single sample in a study of blood T cells in healthy people across ages. Through a sample-barcoded 5' primer and a J-beta primer mix, a second PCR was run for roughly 6 to 12 cycles. TCRdb used MiXCR to reprocess the 5' RACE reads, holding one entry per CDR3 protein. Of 1.5 million to 2 million distinct CDR3 sequences in the sample, 30% to 35% were seen once. The source material was blood. Receptors originate from a woman aged 25 to 39 in good health.

In its sample, this clonotype was seen a few times. The chain has TRBV27 and TRBJ2-7; D not certain. The CDR3 consists of 14 residues. V was pared by 4 bases and J by 5 bases, with 15 bases between. Germline V CDR1 and CDR2: MNHEY, SMNVEV (reference sequence). CDR3 nucleotide sequence: TGTGCCAGCAGTTGGAGACCTCTCGAACACGAGCAGTACTTC. It encodes CASSWRPLEHEQYF.

The chain uses TRBV9 and TRBJ1-2; D is undetermined. CDR1 is SGDLS and CDR2 is YYNGEE in the germline V gene. The CDR3 runs 14 residues. V lost 0 bases and J 1 base, leaving 7 bases between the germline ends. CDR3 bases: TGTGCCAGCAGCGTAGGAGGGTTTAACTATGGCTACACCTTC. As protein: CASSVGGFNYGYTF.

This CDR3 is CASSLQGSGELFF. The CDR3 nucleotides read TGTGCCAGCAGCCTACAGGGTTCTGGGGAGCTGTTTTTT. The chain uses TRBV5-6 and TRBJ2-2; maybe TRBD1 (6 bases). Trimming cost V 4 bases and J 8 bases, with 12 bases left between them. There are 13 residues in the CDR3. Germline V gene data show CDR1 as SGHDT and CDR2 as YYEEEE.

This chain joins TRBV27 and TRBJ2-5; weak D call: TRBD1 (5 bases). The J call may be incorrect, as the DNA end agrees better with TRBJ2-7. Germline CDR1 reads MNHEY; CDR2 reads SMNVEV (reference sequence). This CDR3 region has 14 residues. CDR3: CASSPYGRVSEQYF. The CDR3, as DNA: TGTGCCAGCAGTCCCTATGGCAGGGTCAGCGAGCAGTACTTC.

This chain's CDR3 is CASSVNRGGEQYF. The CDR3 nucleotides are TGTGCCAGTAGCGTAAACAGGGGAGGAGAGCAGTACTTC. The rearrangement links TRBV19 to TRBJ2-7, with D maybe TRBD1 (7 bases). The CDR3 has 13 amino acids. Looked up from germline, CDR1 is LNHDA and CDR2 is SQIVND (reference sequence). V lost 6 bases and J lost 7, with 16 bases in between.

This clonotype was found a few times. This chain connects TRBV20-1 to TRBJ1-6, with D possibly matching TRBD1 (5 bases). The germline gives CDR1 DFQATT, CDR2 SNEGSKA (reference sequence). Trimming stripped 3 bases from V and 9 bases from J, with 15 bases between. The length of the CDR3 is 14 residues. DNA for the CDR3: TGCAGTGCTAGCCCGCTAGGGGCAATTTCACCCCTCCACTTT. This gives the protein CSASPLGAISPLHF.

This clonotype was seen more than once but under ten times. This rearrangement joins TRBV11-2 to TRBJ2-1; 11 nucleotides match TRBD2. The trim removed 4 bases at V and 6 bases at J, leaving 14 bases unmatched. CDR1 and CDR2 from the germline V gene are SGHAT and FQNNGV. CDR3 length equals 18 residues. The CDR3 DNA reads TGTGCCAGCAGCTCCCCCTTGGGTAGCGGGGGGGCACCCAATGAGCAGTTCTTC. It encodes CASSSPLGSGGAPNEQFF.

This clonotype has more than one count but fewer than ten. The V gene is TRBV20-1, the J gene TRBJ2-7; no clear D. V shed 6 bases and J shed 2 bases, with 14 bases lying between them. Germline V gene data show CDR1 as DFQATT and CDR2 as SNEGSKA (reference sequence). The CDR3 has 13 residues. The CDR3 here is CSATETLAYEQYF. The CDR3 DNA reads as TGCAGTGCCACCGAGACTCTTGCCTACGAGCAGTACTTC.

This clonotype was counted only a few times. The V gene is TRBV7-9, the J gene TRBJ1-1; D remains unclear. The CDR3 totals 13 residues. V dropped 8 bases and J dropped 3 bases, with 13 bases sitting between them. The germline CDR1 and CDR2 sequences are SEHNR and FQNEAQ (reference sequence). DNA of the CDR3: TGTGCCAGCGTAGACGGGCTTTACACTGAAGCTTTCTTT. Encoded protein: CASVDGLYTEAFF.

Regarding this clonotype: The junction departs from the called germline gene at one end, perhaps through a read error. The rearrangement joins TRBV10-3 to TRBJ2-5; 10 nucleotides match TRBD1. The J call may be in error: the DNA end matches TRBJ2-7 better. The CDR3 has 14 amino acids. Germline V gives CDR1 ENHRY, CDR2 SYGVKD. For the CDR3, the DNA is TGTGTCATCAGTGAGTCGACAGGGGGCCGCGAGCAGTACTTC. Its protein product is CVISESTGGREQYF.

The rearrangement joins TRBV7-2 to TRBJ1-4; D not certain. Germline V gene data show CDR1 as SGHTA and CDR2 as FQGNSA. V was shortened by 4 bases and J by 6 bases, with 9 bases between the two germline ends. The CDR3 is 13 amino acids. CDR3 in amino acids: CASSYGPDEKLFF. The CDR3 DNA follows: TGTGCCAGCAGCTACGGACCGGATGAAAAACTGTTTTTT.

The chain employs TRBV4-2 and TRBJ2-5; TRBD2 might be the D (6 bases). V was cut by 4 bases and J by 1 base, with 16 bases left in between. CDR1 LGHNA and CDR2 YNFKEQ come from the germline V gene. The CDR3 spans 16 residues. CDR3 amino acids: CASSLTPGDGQETQYF. In DNA form, the CDR3 reads TGTGCCAGCAGCCTAACCCCGGGGGACGGCCAAGAGACCCAGTACTTC.

This clonotype showed up just once. The chain joins TRBV20-1 to TRBJ1-2; unclear D gene. In germline, CDR1 is DFQATT, CDR2 SNEGSKA (reference sequence). This CDR3 region has 13 residues. Between the trimmed V and J ends, which lost 3 bases and 6 bases, there was a span of 14 bases. The CDR3 nucleotides read TGCAGTGCTAGTTGGAGCCAAAGGGATGGCTACACCTTC. Protein sequence: CSASWSQRDGYTF.

Only a few counts were recorded for this clonotype. The CDR3 loop reads CASSVGGGGRGDTQYF. Here the CDR3 DNA reads TGTGCCAGCAGCGTAGGAGGCGGGGGGCGTGGAGATACGCAGTATTTT. This chain joins TRBV9 and TRBJ2-3; TRBD2 matches 8 bases. The CDR3 has 16 residues. CDR1 and CDR2 from the germline V gene are SGDLS and YYNGEE. Unmatched junction bases numbered 8, after V lost 0 bases and J lost 5 bases.

This clonotype was seen only a few times. The chain joins TRBV29-1 to TRBJ1-1; D ambiguous. Germline assignment: CDR1 SQVTM and CDR2 ANQGSEA. The V end was cut by 7 bases, the J end by 5 bases, with 11 bases between. There are 11 residues in the CDR3. The CDR3 nucleotides read TGCAGCGCCGTAGGGTGGACTGAAGCTTTCTTT. Protein: CSAVGWTEAFF.

The chain combines TRBV30 with TRBJ1-2, with D hard to call. The CDR3 consists of 9 residues. Germline CDR1 GTSNPN, CDR2 SVGIG (reference sequence). The V and J ends lost 7 bases and 11 bases respectively, with 11 bases between them. In nucleotides, the CDR3 is TGTGCCTCTACGGACGGATACACCTTC. Protein sequence: CASTDGYTF.

This clonotype came up many times. The chain links TRBV4-1 to TRBJ2-7; perhaps TRBD1 as D (5 bases). CDR3 length equals 15 residues. Per germline, CDR1 MGHRA and CDR2 YSYEKL. The germline V and J ends were trimmed by 3 bases and 1 base, with 13 bases remaining between them. CDR3 loop: CASSHLQGQSYEQYF. The CDR3 DNA is TGCGCCAGCAGCCACCTTCAGGGCCAGTCCTACGAGCAGTACTTC.

This CDR3 is CAWSRQGDQPQHF. CDR3 DNA sequence: TGTGCCTGGAGCAGACAGGGGGATCAGCCCCAGCATTTT. The chain employs TRBV30 and TRBJ1-5; 9 bases map to TRBD1. Germline V gene data show CDR1 as GTSNPN and CDR2 as SVGIG (reference sequence). The CDR3 is made up of 13 amino acids. Trimming took 3 bases from V and 5 from J; bases not matched to a gene: 2.

The chain employs TRBV27 and TRBJ2-1; TRBD2 aligns across 10 bases. CDR3 size: 14 residues. J gave up 8 bases and V 6 bases, and 7 bases lay outside the gene matches. Germline assignment: CDR1 MNHEY and CDR2 SMNVEV (reference sequence). The CDR3: CASSLAGVWDEQFF. The CDR3 DNA follows: TGTGCCAGCAGCCTAGCGGGAGTTTGGGATGAGCAGTTCTTC.

The chain has TRBV9 and TRBJ2-2; the D is unclear. The length of the CDR3 is 12 residues. Germline V gene lookup returns CDR1 SGDLS and CDR2 YYNGEE. V was pared by 1 base and J by 6 bases, with 4 bases between. The CDR3 region is CASSVFPGELFF. DNA for the CDR3: TGTGCCAGCAGCGTATTCCCCGGGGAGCTGTTTTTT. Drawing the rest from reference TRBV9 and TRBJ2-2, the complete variable domain is DSGVTQTPKHLITATGQRVTLRCSPRSGDLSVYWYQQSLDQGLQFLIQYYNGEERAKGNILERFSAQQFPDLHSELNLSSLELGDSALYFCASSVFPGELFFGEGSRLTVL.

The CDR3 here is CASSLKGTSGRREQFF. The CDR3 nucleotides read TGTGCCAGCAGCTTAAAAGGGACTAGCGGGAGGAGGGAGCAGTTCTTC. This chain uses TRBV7-3 with TRBJ2-1; 15 positions agree with TRBD2. The CDR3 spans 16 residues. Trimming took 1 base from V and 10 from J; bases not matched to a gene: 5. The germline gives CDR1 SGHTA, CDR2 FQGTGA.